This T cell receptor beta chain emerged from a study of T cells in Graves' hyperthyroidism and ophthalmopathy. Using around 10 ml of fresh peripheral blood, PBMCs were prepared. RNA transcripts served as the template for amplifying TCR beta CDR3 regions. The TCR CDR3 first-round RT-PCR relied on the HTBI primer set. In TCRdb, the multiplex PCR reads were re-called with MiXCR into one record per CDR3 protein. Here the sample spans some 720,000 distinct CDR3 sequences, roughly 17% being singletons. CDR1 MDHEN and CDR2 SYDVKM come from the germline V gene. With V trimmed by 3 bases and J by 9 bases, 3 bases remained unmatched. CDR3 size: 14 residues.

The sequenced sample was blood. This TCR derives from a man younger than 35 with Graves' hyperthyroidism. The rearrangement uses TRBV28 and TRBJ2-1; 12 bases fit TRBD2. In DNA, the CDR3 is TGTGCCAGCAGTTTCCTAGCGGGAGGGGGTGAGCAGTTCTTC. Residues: CASSFLAGGGEQFF.